This T cell receptor (beta chain) was identified in a study of CD8 T cells in ankylosing spondylitis. As regards this clonotype: Antigen: not known.

TCRdb recomputed calls from the 5' RACE reads with MiXCR, one row per CDR3 protein. The repertoire consists of around 300,000 distinct CDR3 sequences, with around 21% occurring once and the leading ten covering 3.5%. Germline V gene lookup returns CDR1 MDHEN and CDR2 SYDVKM. This CDR3 is 14 amino acids long. Trimming left V 6 bases short and J 4 bases short, with 15 bases between. Notes on the study in general: Disease-associated clones were CD8+ and fairly uncommon in peripheral blood.

The sequencing sample was made of blood, either unsorted or a sorted T cell fraction (not recorded which). The gene calls are TRBV28 and TRBJ2-5; D unresolved. This sequence originates from a female donor with ankylosing spondylitis or in good health (not recorded which). The CDR3 is CASSLQRRVETQYF. Here the CDR3 DNA reads TGTGCCAGCAGCCTACAGAGAAGGGTAGAGACCCAGTACTTC.